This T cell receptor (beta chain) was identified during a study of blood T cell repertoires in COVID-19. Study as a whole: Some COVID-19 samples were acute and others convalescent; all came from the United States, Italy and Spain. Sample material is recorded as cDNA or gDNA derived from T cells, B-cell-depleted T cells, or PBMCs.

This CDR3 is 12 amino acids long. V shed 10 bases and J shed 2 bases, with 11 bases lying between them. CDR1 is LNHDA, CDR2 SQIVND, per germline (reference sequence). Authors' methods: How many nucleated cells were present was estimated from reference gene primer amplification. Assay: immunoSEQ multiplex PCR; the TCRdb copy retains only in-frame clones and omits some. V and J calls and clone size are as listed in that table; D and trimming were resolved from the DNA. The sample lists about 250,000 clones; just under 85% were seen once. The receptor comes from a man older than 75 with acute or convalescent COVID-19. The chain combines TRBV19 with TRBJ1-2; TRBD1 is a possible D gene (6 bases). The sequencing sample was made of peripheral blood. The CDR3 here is CATRGGNYGYTF. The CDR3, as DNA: TGTGCCACCCGAGGGGGAAACTATGGCTACACCTTC.